The text below deals with one TCR beta chain. This sample is part of a study of spatial heterogeneity in lung cancer. The CDR3 length is 13 residues. V gave up 6 bases and J gave up 4 bases; unmatched junction bases: 5. CDR1 and CDR2 from the germline V gene are SQVTM and ANQGSEA. Time point in this sample: sample taken at primary tumor resection. Sequencing covered unsorted whole RNA taken from tumor, nontumor lung or frozen PBMC. TCRdb recomputed calls from the 5' RACE reads with MiXCR, one row per CDR3 protein. The sample holds tens of thousands of distinct CDR3 sequences, approximately 12% seen once.

The sequencing used PBMCs, collected at surgery. The sequence was obtained from a male donor with early-stage non-small cell lung cancer. V is TRBV29-1 and J is TRBJ2-7; 11 bases map to TRBD2. CDR3 nucleotide sequence: TGCAGCGTCTTAGCGGGGGGGTTATACGAGCAGTACTTC. Protein: CSVLAGGLYEQYF.